This passage covers 24 T cell receptor beta chains from one sample sequenced in a study of control samples from healthy donors and cancer patients. Method: immunoSEQ multiplex PCR; TCRdb's copy keeps in-frame clones and lacks some. The data hold around 90,000 clones, with just under 85% observed a single time. The sequencing input was blood. The receptor source for this set is a man younger than 40 in good health.

The chain recombines TRBV12-3 or TRBV12-4 with TRBJ1-2; D may be TRBD1 (6 bases). The CDR3 has 13 amino acids. Trimming shortened V by 6 bases and J by 8 bases, and 16 bases separated the two germline ends. Here the CDR3 DNA reads TGTGCCAGCAGGGAACAGGGACAAAGCGGCTACACCTTC. Translating it yields CASREQGQSGYTF.

The chain couples TRBV19 to TRBJ1-5; perhaps TRBD1 as D (5 bases). Trimming left V 1 base short and J 2 bases short, with 18 bases between. The germline CDR1 and CDR2 sequences are LNHDA and SQIVND (reference sequence). The CDR3 extends over 18 amino acids. CDR3 DNA sequence: TGTGCCAGTAGTATAGTTCTTTCCGGGACGGCGCGCAATCAGCCCCAGCATTTT. Translation gives CASSIVLSGTARNQPQHF.

This chain uses TRBV3-1 (or the pseudogene TRBV3-2) with TRBJ1-1; tentative D call: TRBD1 (5 bases). Germline V CDR1 and CDR2: LGHDT, YNNKEL (reference sequence). This CDR3 has 13 residues. With 4 bases removed from V and 10 bases from J, the gap between germline ends came to 16 bases. The CDR3 DNA follows: TGTGCCAGCAGCCTCAAAGGGGATGCCACAGCTTTCTTT. Protein product: CASSLKGDATAFF.

The chain employs TRBV6-5 and TRBJ2-7; TRBD1 agrees at 9 bases. The ends lost 7 bases at V and 0 bases at J; junction bases unmatched: 4. The CDR3 sequence is 14 residues long. Germline CDR1 is MNHEY and CDR2 is SVGAGI. In DNA form, the CDR3 reads TGTGCCAGCACAACGGGACAGGGCTCCTACGAGCAGTACTTC. Translated, it gives CASTTGQGSYEQYF.

The gene calls are TRBV28 and TRBJ2-1; no clear D gene. V lost 2 bases to trimming and J lost 7 bases, with 12 bases between them. The CDR3 contains 14 residues. CDR1 is MDHEN, CDR2 SYDVKM, per germline. The CDR3 protein is CASSLPDQRNEQFF. In nucleotides, the CDR3 is TGTGCCAGCAGTTTACCCGATCAGAGGAATGAGCAGTTCTTC.

This clone was observed once. Here the CDR3 reads CASSDFGAGVQETQYF. CDR3 in DNA: TGTGCCAGCAGTGATTTCGGGGCTGGTGTCCAAGAGACCCAGTACTTC. The chain recombines TRBV6-1 with TRBJ2-5; D may be TRBD1 or TRBD2 (5 bases each). V was clipped by 3 bases and J by 1 base, with 15 bases between them. Germline V CDR1 and CDR2: MNHNS, SASEGT. The CDR3 runs 16 residues.

This clone appeared a few times. The chain combines TRBV18 with TRBJ2-5; D unclear. CDR1 and CDR2 from the germline V gene are KGHSH and LQKENI. Trimming pared 4 bases from V and 4 bases from J, leaving 7 bases between. The CDR3 has 12 residues. CDR3 DNA: TGTGCCAGCTCACGCGACCGAGAGACCCAGTACTTC. It specifies CASSRDRETQYF.

The genes are TRBV3-1 (or the pseudogene TRBV3-2) and TRBJ2-1, with D possibly TRBD2 on 7 matching bases. Trimming cost V 2 bases and J 8 bases, with 25 bases left between them. Germline values: CDR1 LGHDT, CDR2 YNNKEL (reference sequence). This CDR3 has 18 amino acids. The DNA for the CDR3 is TGTGCCAGCAGCCAACTCGGGGGGCGGGGGACCGCGAGGGATGAGCAGTTCTTC. Its protein is CASSQLGGRGTARDEQFF.

The chain combines TRBV27 with TRBJ1-1; 9 nucleotides match TRBD1. Germline CDR1 reads MNHEY; CDR2 reads SMNVEV (reference sequence). After removal of 6 bases from V and 4 bases from J, the junction contained 6 bases not matched to a gene. The CDR3 runs 14 residues. CDR3 residues: CASSRDRGFTEAFF. CDR3 coding DNA: TGTGCCAGCAGCCGTGACAGGGGGTTCACTGAAGCTTTCTTT.

The chain recombines TRBV11-1 with TRBJ2-2; TRBD2 matches 9 bases. J gave up 7 bases and V 4 bases, and 4 bases lay outside the gene matches. Germline CDR1 SGHAT, CDR2 FQDESV (reference sequence). The CDR3 is 14 amino acids. The chain's CDR3 is CASSSGTSIGELFF. In DNA, the CDR3 is TGTGCCAGCAGCTCCGGGACTAGCATCGGGGAGCTGTTTTTT.

The chain uses TRBV9 and TRBJ1-2; 9 bases match TRBD1. The CDR3 extends over 13 amino acids. The V segment lost 4 bases and the J segment 7 bases; nucleotides outside the gene matches: 5. Germline lookup yields CDR1 SGDLS and CDR2 YYNGEE. The CDR3 bases are TGTGCCAGCAGCACGGGACAGGGCTCTGGCTACACCTTC. Protein: CASSTGQGSGYTF.

The chain couples TRBV5-1 to TRBJ1-1; D might be TRBD1 (6 bases). The length of the CDR3 is 18 residues. Germline V CDR1 and CDR2: SGHRS, YFSETQ. The V end lost 4 bases, the J end lost 4 bases, and 26 bases lay between the germline ends. The DNA for the CDR3 is TGCGCCAGCAGCCCGGCGGGGGGGGCTAATCTCTGGGGCACTGAAGCTTTCTTT. This encodes CASSPAGGANLWGTEAFF.

J is TRBJ2-4 and V is TRBV5-4; 9 nucleotides agree with TRBD1. Germline CDR1 is SGHNT and CDR2 is YYREEE (reference sequence). After removal of 3 bases from V and 7 bases from J, the junction contained 2 bases not matched to a gene. The CDR3 extends over 13 amino acids. The CDR3 loop reads CASSWDRDNIQYF. In nucleotides, the CDR3 is TGTGCCAGCAGCTGGGACAGGGACAACATTCAGTACTTC.

By share of the sample, this clone is medium-sized. The chain is built from TRBV6-5 and TRBJ1-5; TRBD1 might be the D (6 bases). Germline V lookup: CDR1 MNHEY, CDR2 SVGAGI. The ends were cut back, 0 bases at V and 4 bases at J, with 10 bases in the middle. The CDR3 extends over 15 amino acids. The CDR3 DNA reads TGTGCCAGCAGTTACTCGCCAGGGGCTAATCAGCCCCAGCATTTT. Translation: CASSYSPGANQPQHF.

This clone was counted many times. This sequence joins TRBV28 and TRBJ1-5; 9 nucleotides line up with TRBD1. The V and J ends lost 6 bases and 6 bases, in that order; junction bases with no gene match: 6. Germline CDR1 and CDR2: MDHEN and SYDVKM. CDR3 length: 14 residues. The CDR3 DNA reads TGTGCCAGCAGGGAGGACAGGGGAAGTCAGCCCCAGCATTTT. Translation: CASREDRGSQPQHF.

V gene TRBV7-9 combines with J gene TRBJ1-4; TRBD1 matches at 9 bases. The CDR3 is 14 amino acids. CDR1 is SEHNR and CDR2 is FQNEAQ in the germline V gene (reference sequence). V lost 5 bases to trimming and J lost 7 bases; unmatched junction nucleotides: 5. The CDR3 reads CASSPGQGGEKLFF. In nucleotides, the CDR3 is TGTGCCAGCAGCCCGGGACAGGGAGGTGAAAAACTGTTTTTT.

This chain joins TRBV14 and TRBJ1-2; no firm D call. The germline V and J ends were trimmed by 1 base and 6 bases, with 6 bases remaining between them. The CDR3 is 12 residues long. Germline V gives CDR1 SGHDN, CDR2 FVKESK. The CDR3 DNA follows: TGTGCCAGCAGCCAAGTTGGAGATGGCTACACCTTC. Translated, it gives CASSQVGDGYTF.

This sequence joins TRBV24-1 and TRBJ2-3; D is perhaps TRBD2 (6 bases). Trimming stripped 7 bases from V and 2 bases from J, with 21 bases between. The CDR3 contains 17 residues. Looked up from germline, CDR1 is KGHDR and CDR2 is SFDVKD. The CDR3 coding sequence is TGTGCCACCAGCTCAAACCCGAGACGGAGGGTCACAGATACGCAGTATTTT. It is translated as CATSSNPRRRVTDTQYF.

The chain is built from TRBV2 and TRBJ1-1, with D hard to call. V lost 6 bases, J lost 1 base, and 12 bases lay in between. CDR1 is SNHLY, CDR2 FYNNEI, per germline. The CDR3 spans 14 residues. In nucleotides, the CDR3 is TGTGCCAGCAGGGCGACCGGGAGGAACACTGAAGCTTTCTTT. Translated: CASRATGRNTEAFF. Full variable domain (missing parts from reference TRBV2 and TRBJ1-1): EPEVTQTPSHQVTQMGQEVILRCVPISNHLYFYWYRQILGQKVEFLVSFYNNEISEKSEIFDDQFSVERPDGSNFTLKIRSTKLEDSAMYFCASRATGRNTEAFFGQGTRLTVV.

The chain uses TRBV5-6 and TRBJ1-1, with 7 bases fitting TRBD1. Germline V lookup: CDR1 SGHDT, CDR2 YYEEEE. Trimming cost V 4 bases and J 7 bases; bases outside gene matches: 7. There are 13 residues in the CDR3. DNA for the CDR3: TGTGCCAGCAGCGGGGACAGCAGCAATGAAGCTTTCTTT. Protein sequence: CASSGDSSNEAFF.

The V and J genes are TRBV12-3 or TRBV12-4 and TRBJ2-7; 7 bases match TRBD1. The CDR3 spans 13 residues. V shed 4 bases, J shed 1 base, and the junction held 1 base outside the gene matches. CDR3 protein: CASSSGQSYEQYF. The CDR3 DNA reads TGTGCCAGCAGTTCGGGACAGTCCTACGAGCAGTACTTC.

There are a few counts of this clone. Other nucleotide sequences in the sample specify the same CDR3. This rearrangement joins TRBV5-1 to TRBJ2-5, with D possibly matching TRBD2 (7 bases). Trimming stripped 4 bases from V and 5 bases from J, with 18 bases between. The V gene's germline CDR1 is SGHRS and CDR2 YFSETQ. The CDR3 has 15 amino acids. CDR3 nucleotide sequence: TGCGCCAGCAGCGCTGGCGGGGGCCGAGGGGAGACCCAGTACTTC. Translated, it gives CASSAGGGRGETQYF.

The chain has TRBV24-1 and TRBJ1-1; D perhaps matches TRBD1 (5 bases). V shed 1 base and J shed 8 bases, with 7 bases lying between them. Germline loops: CDR1 KGHDR, CDR2 SFDVKD. CDR3 size: 12 residues. The CDR3, as DNA: TGTGCCACCAGTGATTTTCAGGGCGAAGCTTTCTTT. Amino acids: CATSDFQGEAFF.

This chain links TRBV10-1 with TRBJ2-7; D is tentatively TRBD1 or TRBD2 (5 bases each). Trimming removed 0 bases at V and 1 base at J, with 13 bases between. Germline V CDR1 and CDR2: WNHNN, SYGVQD (reference sequence). CDR3 length: 16 amino acids. For the CDR3, the DNA is TGCGCCAGCAGTGAGTCGTCGGGGCCTACTTCCTACGAGCAGTACTTC. It is translated as CASSESSGPTSYEQYF.